Listed here is a single T cell receptor (beta chain). The table lists this clone with many counts. The antigen this receptor binds is unknown. The read ends 3 residues shy of where the CDR3 ends; the end is completed using the germline J gene. Diagnosis of CVID followed standard criteria, namely serum IgG, IgA and/or IgM below the normal range together with specific antibody deficiency. The CVID group comprised some 44 subjects, about 15 female and approximately 29 male, aged roughly 8 to 65 years with a mean age of roughly 36. Most of the CVID patients and most of the healthy controls were of Caucasian heritage. At the time of study participation, every CVID subject had been on replacement immunoglobulin therapy for at least one year. No CVID subject was ill or taking immunomodulatory or immunosuppressive medication when blood was collected. Heparinized peripheral whole blood samples of about 5 to 9 ml were collected from each donor. Genomic DNA from adults with common variable immune deficiency (CVID) and from healthy adult controls was the source for sequencing TCRbeta CDR3 repertoires. Diluted blood was density-centrifuged over Hypaque 1077 or Ficoll-Paque to isolate peripheral blood mononuclear cells. Genomic DNA was obtained from unsorted mononuclear cells through either Qiagen column purification or a centrifugation-based method.

The sample originates from a study of T cell clonality in common variable immunodeficiency (dated by TCRdb to about 2015). For sequencing input, CVID and control samples contributed equivalent amounts of genomic DNA. For every sample, a 60 bp segment covering the rearranged TCRbeta CDR3 region was amplified and then sequenced. The immunoSEQ assay, a bias-corrected multiplex PCR combined with high-throughput sequencing, was used to amplify TCRbeta. The authors' pipeline ran thus. Each unique nucleotide sequence was treated as a clone and annotated with V, D and J genes, copy number and frequency. Sequences were labeled productive if in frame, and non-productive if out of frame or containing stop codons. As previously described, clonality was calculated on the basis of Shannon's entropy. The predicted amino acid sequences of productive clones were used to derive the mean CDR3 Kyte-Doolittle hydropathy. Using the R hclust function, scaled V gene usage was clustered hierarchically with Manhattan distance and complete linkage. Clone sharing by CDR3 amino acid sequence was assessed by resampling 12 repertoires per group over 100 rounds. Repertoires were searched for 60 to 80 published EBV-specific and a few hundred published CMV-specific TCRbeta sequences. After two CVID samples that produced fewer than 10,000 sequences were dropped from the analysis, 45 or so CVID repertoires remained. Imported from immuneACCESS, the table was reduced by TCRdb to in-frame sequences with V and J called. These copies leave out some clones; in studies compared against another copy, an unresolved V gene accounts for under half, and the cause of the remainder is not known. The V and J calls and the clone size are those of that table, but D and trimming were determined from the DNA. In this sample, about 14,000 clones appear, none counted once only. Around 8.1% of the sample rests with the top ten.

CDR1 SGHKS and CDR2 YYEKEE were looked up in the germline V gene (reference sequence). V trim: 3 bases; J trim: 6 bases; unmatched bases: 6. The CDR3 covers 14 residues, taking in both the cysteine and the phenylalanine. The 33 bases shown cover part of the CDR3, and their frame starts at base 1. Points the paper makes about the study in general: Reportedly, TCRbeta sequences from CVID had fewer deletions and N-nucleotide insertions, and highly modified clones with 13 or more V deletions were absent from CVID. Healthy controls shared more TCRbeta clones with each other than CVID subjects shared among themselves (p < 0.0001). Despite equal DNA input, controls averaged around 82,000 unique sequences per sample versus roughly 30,000 in CVID samples. It was noted by the authors that sequencing of the repertoires of T cell subpopulations would be needed to clarify the cause of the increased clonality in CVID. Correlations of repertoire features with clinical complications were constrained by heterogeneity among patients within the CVID cohort. TCRbeta clonality was higher in CVID subjects than in healthy controls (t-test p = 0.018), and the increase was most characteristic of about a third of subjects.

The specimen sequenced was peripheral blood mononuclear cells. The rearranged chain carries TRBV5-5 and TRBJ2-3, with 8 central nucleotides matching TRBD2. This clonotype was obtained from a human donor with common variable immunodeficiency. CDR3 bases read: TGTGCCAGCAGCTGTAGGCGGGGGGAGGATACG. Translated, it reads CASSCRRGEDT. The CDR3 reads in full as CASSCRRGEDTQYF.